These 32 T cell receptor beta chains were sequenced from one sample in a study of T cell responses to AZD1222 COVID-19 vaccine. Method: immunoSEQ multiplex PCR; TCRdb's copy keeps in-frame clones and lacks some. The sample carries around 92,000 clones, approximately 91% recorded once. The source was peripheral blood, collected on day 0 of AZD1222 vaccination. Source of these receptors: an adult in good health.

V is TRBV28 and J is TRBJ2-3, with a weak D call TRBD1 (5 bases). Germline loops: CDR1 MDHEN, CDR2 SYDVKM. The CDR3 sequence is 14 residues long. V lost 5 bases and J lost 8, with 17 bases in between. The chain's CDR3 is CASSLPTEASTQYF. DNA for the CDR3: TGTGCCAGCAGTCTCCCGACAGAGGCTAGTACGCAGTATTTT.

This chain joins TRBV4-1 and TRBJ1-5; the match to TRBD1 covers 7 bases. Trimming at V came to 3 bases and at J to 2 bases, leaving 16 bases not matched to a gene. The length of the CDR3 is 19 residues. The germline V gene has CDR1 MGHRA and CDR2 YSYEKL. For the CDR3, the DNA is TGCGCCAGCAGCCATTCTAGCCCGGGACAGTTTTATGGCAATCAGCCCCAGCATTTT. As protein: CASSHSSPGQFYGNQPQHF.

This clone appeared a single time. This chain uses TRBV3-1 (or the pseudogene TRBV3-2) with TRBJ1-1; D remains unclear. V lost 1 base, J lost 0 bases, and 18 bases lay in between. CDR1 and CDR2 (germline): LGHDT, YNNKEL (reference sequence). The CDR3 loop spans 18 amino acids. The CDR3, as DNA: TGTGCCAGCAGCCAAGGATCGGGCAGCTTGTACATGAACACTGAAGCTTTCTTT. It encodes CASSQGSGSLYMNTEAFF.

This chain links TRBV18 with TRBJ2-3; no clear D gene. Germline values: CDR1 KGHSH, CDR2 LQKENI. There are 16 residues in the CDR3. With 1 base removed from V and 1 base from J, the gap between germline ends came to 12 bases. The DNA for the CDR3 is TGTGCCAGCTCACCACGGCTTTCCCGAGGCACAGATACGCAGTATTTT. It is translated as CASSPRLSRGTDTQYF. Based on the CDR3 plus reference TRBV18 and TRBJ2-3, the full variable domain is NAGVMQNPRHLVRRRGQEARLRCSPMKGHSHVYWYRQLPEEGLKFMVYLQKENIIDESGMPKERFSAEFPKEGPSILRIQQVVRGDSAAYFCASSPRLSRGTDTQYFGPGTRLTVL.

V usage is TRBV19 and J usage is TRBJ2-1, with TRBD1 as a possible D gene (7 bases). Deletions cut 5 bases from V and 15 bases from J, with 17 bases between. The CDR3 extends over 12 amino acids. Germline values: CDR1 LNHDA, CDR2 SQIVND (reference sequence). CDR3 nucleotide sequence: TGTGCCAGTAGTCTCGGAGGAGGGGGCCCGTTCTTC. This translates into CASSLGGGGPFF.

This clone appeared once. The V gene is TRBV6-5, the J gene TRBJ1-2; TRBD1 agrees at 7 bases. The germline gives CDR1 MNHEY, CDR2 SVGAGI. V shed 5 bases and J 4 bases; nucleotides not matched to a gene: 4. The CDR3 runs to 13 residues. The CDR3 region is CASSTGDSYGYTF. The CDR3 region has the DNA TGTGCCAGCAGTACCGGGGACAGCTATGGCTACACCTTC.

This chain links TRBV12-3 or TRBV12-4 with TRBJ1-2, with a weak D call TRBD1 (5 bases). Trimming removed 3 bases from V and 5 bases from J, with 10 bases in between. There are 13 residues in the CDR3. The DNA for the CDR3 is TGTGCCAGCAGTTTTGGCAGGGAGTATGGCTACACCTTC. It codes for CASSFGREYGYTF.

The V call is TRBV6-5, the J call TRBJ2-1, with D perhaps matching TRBD2 (5 bases). The CDR3 contains 14 residues. Germline V lookup: CDR1 MNHEY, CDR2 SVGAGI. Trimming shortened V by 7 bases and J by 0 bases, and 10 bases separated the two germline ends. CDR3 in DNA: TGTGCCAGCAAAGAGGGTGGCTCCTACAATGAGCAGTTCTTC. This codes for CASKEGGSYNEQFF.

This rearrangement joins TRBV3-1 (or the pseudogene TRBV3-2) to TRBJ2-3; D is perhaps TRBD1 (6 bases). The CDR3 extends over 14 amino acids. The germline V and J ends were trimmed by 3 bases and 3 bases, with 10 bases remaining between them. Germline CDR1 LGHDT, CDR2 YNNKEL (reference sequence). The DNA of the CDR3 is TGTGCCAGCAGCCAGGGGGCGGGTACAGATACGCAGTATTTT. It specifies CASSQGAGTDTQYF.

This chain links TRBV11-3 with TRBJ2-7; D is perhaps TRBD1 (5 bases). The CDR3 covers 15 residues. Germline V gene sequence: CDR1 SGHNT, CDR2 YENEEA. V lost 0 bases and J lost 6, with 15 bases in between. CDR3 in DNA: TGTGCCAGCAGCTTAGATACCGGCAGGGAAACCGAGCAGTACTTC. It translates to CASSLDTGRETEQYF.

This clone was counted between two and nine times. V gene TRBV5-4 combines with J gene TRBJ1-6; tentatively, D is TRBD1 (6 bases). V was shortened by 0 bases and J by 12 bases, with 16 bases between the two germline ends. This CDR3 is 15 amino acids long. Germline-derived CDR1 and CDR2 are SGHNT and YYREEE (reference sequence). CDR3 in amino acids: CASSLEGQAYLPLHF. As DNA, the CDR3 is TGTGCCAGCAGCTTGGAGGGACAAGCCTACTTACCCCTCCACTTT.

The rearrangement links TRBV6-5 to TRBJ1-1; no definite D call. Germline values: CDR1 MNHEY, CDR2 SVGAGI. V lost 7 bases and J lost 6, with 15 bases in between. CDR3 length: 13 amino acids. The CDR3 region has the DNA TGTGCCAGCAATTTTCGGGTAGGGTCTGAAGCTTTCTTT. Translating gives CASNFRVGSEAFF.

The chain has TRBV28 and TRBJ2-2; D uncertain. With 0 bases removed from V and 2 bases from J, the gap between germline ends came to 7 bases. The CDR3 is made up of 15 amino acids. The germline gives CDR1 MDHEN, CDR2 SYDVKM. CDR3 sequence (DNA): TGTGCCAGCAGTTTATGGGTCGAAAACACCGGGGAGCTGTTTTTT. Its protein product is CASSLWVENTGELFF.

This CDR3 reads CASSLLNNEQFF. As DNA, the CDR3 is TGTGCCAGCAGTTTACTCAACAATGAGCAGTTCTTC. The chain carries TRBV28 and TRBJ2-1; D remains unclear. CDR1 MDHEN and CDR2 SYDVKM come from the germline V gene. The V end was cut by 2 bases, the J end by 5 bases, with 4 bases between. This CDR3 comprises 12 residues.

V usage is TRBV4-1 and J usage is TRBJ2-1; TRBD2 agrees at 7 bases. The J segment lost 4 bases and the V segment lost 4 bases, leaving 7 bases of the junction unmatched. Germline V gene data show CDR1 as MGHRA and CDR2 as YSYEKL. The CDR3 loop spans 15 amino acids. CDR3 DNA sequence: TGCGCCAGCAGCCTGGCCGGGACTAAGTACAATGAGCAGTTCTTC. Translation: CASSLAGTKYNEQFF.

The chain carries TRBV16 and TRBJ1-6; 7 bases align to TRBD1. Germline-derived CDR1 and CDR2 are KGHSY and FQNENV. V trimming: 1 base; J trimming: 7 bases; junction bases outside the gene matches: 7. This CDR3 spans 16 amino acids. This CDR3 is CASSQFPGGKNSPLHF. DNA for the CDR3: TGTGCCAGCAGCCAATTTCCAGGGGGGAAAAATTCACCCCTCCACTTT.

The rearrangement uses TRBV10-3 and TRBJ2-7; D is undetermined. This CDR3 is built from 14 residues. Germline lookup yields CDR1 ENHRY and CDR2 SYGVKD. Trimming pared 4 bases from V and 1 base from J, leaving 11 bases between. This CDR3 reads CAISAGLVSYEQYF. For the CDR3, the DNA is TGTGCCATCAGTGCGGGCCTAGTTTCCTACGAGCAGTACTTC.

V and J are TRBV5-1 and TRBJ1-6; D is uncertain. The V gene lost 0 bases and the J gene lost 4 bases, with 5 bases spanning the gap. The CDR3 is 14 amino acids. CDR1 is SGHRS and CDR2 is YFSETQ in the germline V gene. CDR3 protein: CASSLDGYNSPLHF. Written as DNA, the CDR3 is TGCGCCAGCAGCTTGGACGGGTATAATTCACCCCTCCACTTT.

This chain links TRBV12-5 with TRBJ1-2, with D uncertain. V lost 7 bases and J lost 4, with 10 bases in between. The CDR3 is 12 amino acids. The germline V gene has CDR1 LGHNT and CDR2 FRNRAP. The CDR3 region has the DNA TGTGCTAGTGCCTTAGGGCCCTATGGCTACACCTTC. This gives the protein CASALGPYGYTF.

This chain uses TRBV5-1 with TRBJ1-2, with 10 bases aligning to TRBD1. This CDR3 has 16 residues. The trim removed 0 bases at V and 3 bases at J, leaving 5 bases unmatched. Germline CDR1 reads SGHRS; CDR2 reads YFSETQ. In DNA form, the CDR3 reads TGCGCCAGCAGCTTGGTTCCGGACAGGGGGGACTATGGCTACACCTTC. Encoded protein: CASSLVPDRGDYGYTF.

Only one count was recorded for this clone. The CDR3 nucleotides are TGCGCCAGCAGCCAAGAGGAAGGGTTAACAGATACGCAGTATTTT. Its translation is CASSQEEGLTDTQYF. This chain uses TRBV4-3 with TRBJ2-3; D is unclear. Germline V gives CDR1 LGHNA, CDR2 YSLEER. V was clipped by 0 bases and J by 3 bases, with 10 bases between them. This CDR3 has 15 amino acids.

The chain couples TRBV27 to TRBJ2-3; the D is unclear. Trimming shortened V by 3 bases and J by 3 bases, and 4 bases separated the two germline ends. CDR1 and CDR2 (germline): MNHEY, SMNVEV (reference sequence). The CDR3 contains 12 residues. The CDR3 sequence is CASSLGTDTQYF. The CDR3 DNA is TGTGCCAGCAGTTTGGGGACAGATACGCAGTATTTT.

V gene TRBV7-3 combines with J gene TRBJ2-7; D possibly corresponds to TRBD2 (5 bases). The CDR3 extends over 13 amino acids. The ends were cut back, 5 bases at V and 7 bases at J, with 15 bases in the middle. Germline CDR1 and CDR2: SGHTA and FQGTGA. CDR3 bases: TGTGCCAGCAGCCCCCTTCCCCAGCGGGAGCAGTACTTC. Translating it yields CASSPLPQREQYF.

J is TRBJ1-2 and V is TRBV5-1; the D is unclear. The CDR3 spans 15 residues. Germline values: CDR1 SGHRS, CDR2 YFSETQ. Trimming took 0 bases from V and 4 from J, leaving 13 bases between them. CDR3 in amino acids: CASSLDGGSSYGYTF. CDR3 DNA sequence: TGCGCCAGCAGCTTGGATGGAGGGAGTTCCTATGGCTACACCTTC.

This chain connects TRBV29-1 to TRBJ1-5; 8 bases line up with TRBD1. The CDR3 sequence is 14 residues long. Looked up from germline, CDR1 is SQVTM and CDR2 is ANQGSEA. V gave up 6 bases and J gave up 5 bases; unmatched junction bases: 9. CDR3 nucleotides: TGCAGCGTCGCCACCGGGACAGGACATCAGCCCCAGCATTTT. Its translation: CSVATGTGHQPQHF.

This sequence joins TRBV9 and TRBJ1-2; D perhaps matches TRBD1 (5 bases). The ends were cut back, 3 bases at V and 1 base at J, with 16 bases in the middle. This CDR3 spans 16 amino acids. In germline, CDR1 is SGDLS, CDR2 YYNGEE. This CDR3 is CASSAAGTQVNYGYTF. The CDR3 DNA reads as TGTGCCAGCAGCGCGGCCGGGACGCAAGTTAACTATGGCTACACCTTC.

The V and J genes are TRBV7-3 and TRBJ1-1, with D tentatively TRBD1 (6 bases). Germline CDR1 reads SGHTA; CDR2 reads FQGTGA. V was cut by 5 bases and J by 2 bases, with 9 bases left in between. The CDR3 consists of 13 residues. CDR3 bases: TGTGCCAGCAGCAAAGGGGGTAACACTGAAGCTTTCTTT. This codes for CASSKGGNTEAFF.

J is TRBJ2-1 and V is TRBV6-1; weak D call: TRBD2 (5 bases). V lost 1 base and J 3 bases, leaving 13 bases between the germline ends. The CDR3 extends over 16 amino acids. Germline lookup yields CDR1 MNHNS and CDR2 SASEGT. CDR3 loop: CASSEVPSGIYNEQFF. CDR3 nucleotides: TGTGCCAGCAGTGAAGTTCCTTCGGGGATCTACAATGAGCAGTTCTTC.

The gene calls are TRBV5-1 and TRBJ2-3; the match to TRBD2 covers 10 bases. The CDR3 loop spans 15 amino acids. The V and J ends lost 4 bases and 4 bases, in that order; junction bases with no gene match: 6. Germline V gene sequence: CDR1 SGHRS, CDR2 YFSETQ. The CDR3 bases are TGCGCCAGCAGCGTGGCTAGCGGGAGCGCAGATACGCAGTATTTT. Encoded protein: CASSVASGSADTQYF.

The chain links TRBV7-6 to TRBJ1-6; unclear D gene. Germline loops: CDR1 SGHVS, CDR2 FNYEAQ. V lost 1 base and J 6 bases, leaving 13 bases between the germline ends. This CDR3 is 16 amino acids long. The CDR3 region has the DNA TGTGCCAGCAGCTTAGGACCGATAGGGAGTAATTCACCCCTCCACTTT. As protein: CASSLGPIGSNSPLHF. The full variable domain, rest sourced from reference TRBV7-6 and TRBJ1-6, is GAGVSQSPRYKVTKRGQDVALRCDPISGHVSLYWYRQALGQGPEFLTYFNYEAQQDKSGLPNDRFSAERPEGSISTLTIQRTEQRDSAMYRCASSLGPIGSNSPLHFGNGTRLTVT.

The chain couples TRBV10-3 to TRBJ1-4; D unclear. V shed 4 bases and J shed 12 bases, with 9 bases lying between them. CDR1 is ENHRY and CDR2 is SYGVKD in the germline V gene. The CDR3 has 11 residues. The CDR3 bases are TGTGCCATCAGTGCGGGTTATGAACTGTTTTTT. It encodes CAISAGYELFF.

This clone has just one count. The chain has TRBV27 and TRBJ1-3, with D hard to call. V was trimmed by 5 bases and J by 2 bases, leaving 10 bases between them. The germline CDR1 and CDR2 sequences are MNHEY and SMNVEV (reference sequence). The CDR3 sequence is 14 residues long. The CDR3 region is CASSPGIPGNTIYF. CDR3 bases: TGTGCCAGCAGTCCGGGGATTCCTGGAAACACCATATATTTT.